The rows below give T cell receptor beta chains drawn from one sample of a study of T cells after yellow fever vaccination. MiXCR, applied by TCRdb to the 5' RACE reads, yields one record per CDR3 protein. The table includes approximately 300,000 distinct CDR3 sequences, more than 8.5% detected once. The sequencing here drew on PBMCs, taken on the day of the first yellow fever vaccination. These receptors all come from a man aged 18 to 29 who received the YFV17D yellow fever vaccine. CDR3s include the opening cysteine and the closing phenylalanine or tryptophan. Fields, in order: J gene, V gene, CDR3 length, CDR3 protein.

J: TRBJ2-1
V: TRBV5-1
length: 14
CDR3: CASSLWGTGNEQFF

J: TRBJ2-7
V: TRBV12-3/TRBV12-4
length: 14
CDR3: CASRPGGSSYEQYF

J: TRBJ2-7
V: TRBV7-9
length: 8
CDR3: CAWGEQYF

J: TRBJ2-5
V: TRBV21-1
length: 17
CDR3: CASSKTVGVVIVETQYF

J: TRBJ2-6
V: TRBV12-3/TRBV12-4
length: 14
CDR3: CASRRGTGANVLTF

J: TRBJ2-5
V: TRBV29-1
length: 13
CDR3: CSVDRGHGETLYF

J: TRBJ1-1
V: TRBV10-3
length: 12
CDR3: CAISRRNTEAFF

J: TRBJ2-5
V: TRBV9
length: 13
CDR3: CASSVGDWETQYF

J: TRBJ1-5
V: TRBV7-2
length: 12
CDR3: CASSTGQELQHF

J: TRBJ2-7
V: TRBV7-2
length: 14
CDR3: CASSLVGTGYEQYF

J: TRBJ1-5
V: TRBV4-1
length: 15
CDR3: CASSPTGGRNQPQHF

J: TRBJ2-2
V: TRBV5-6
length: 14
CDR3: CASSDSGGTGELFF

J: TRBJ2-6
V: TRBV6-2/TRBV6-3
length: 19
CDR3: CASSYQLGQVSSGANVLTF

J: TRBJ1-6
V: TRBV12-3/TRBV12-4
length: 14
CDR3: CASSFPDRGSPLHF

J: TRBJ2-2
V: TRBV6-2/TRBV6-3
length: 15
CDR3: CASSYSLENTGELFF

J: TRBJ1-2
V: TRBV7-9
length: 15
CDR3: CASSPTGGPLGGYTF

J: TRBJ1-2
V: TRBV29-1
length: 13
CDR3: CSASGGADYGYTF

J: TRBJ2-3
V: TRBV5-1
length: 16
CDR3: CASSFGRTAGDDTQYF

J: TRBJ2-3
V: TRBV20-1
length: 15
CDR3: CSARGQGASTDTQYF

J: TRBJ2-7
V: TRBV5-3
length: 16
CDR3: CASCFWGSGVGTERYF

J: TRBJ2-6
V: TRBV6-2/TRBV6-3
length: 17
CDR3: CASSRIRLGEGANVLTF

J: TRBJ1-5
V: TRBV12-3/TRBV12-4
length: 16
CDR3: CASSLRGDRVNQPQHF

J: TRBJ2-5
V: TRBV10-3
length: 13
CDR3: CAIRQTGEETQYF

J: TRBJ2-4
V: TRBV7-2
length: 12
CDR3: CASSFEGYIQYF

J: TRBJ1-2
V: TRBV7-9
length: 13
CDR3: CASSRNDGYGYTF

J: TRBJ1-5
V: TRBV10-3
length: 15
CDR3: CAISDFDRVGQPQHF

J: TRBJ1-3
V: TRBV6-1
length: 15
CDR3: CASSGQALSGNTIYF

J: TRBJ2-5
V: TRBV13
length: 16
CDR3: CASSPRTSGAQETQYF

J: TRBJ2-1
V: TRBV4-1
length: 16
CDR3: CASSHEQESSYNEQFF

J: TRBJ1-2
V: TRBV19
length: 14
CDR3: CASLQTGGDYGYTF

J: TRBJ1-5
V: TRBV24-1
length: 20
CDR3: CATTNGPRGGGQTGYQPQHF

J: TRBJ2-7
V: TRBV2
length: 14
CDR3: CASRSDRGRSEQYF

J: TRBJ1-5
V: TRBV6-1
length: 15
CDR3: CASSGPGTVNQPQHF

J: TRBJ1-2
V: TRBV12-3/TRBV12-4
length: 13
CDR3: CASSPIGSYGYTF

J: TRBJ2-4
V: TRBV6-5
length: 16
CDR3: CASSYGQRQAKNIQYF

J: TRBJ2-7
V: TRBV5-5
length: 14
CDR3: CASSFGGRCYEQYF

J: TRBJ2-5
V: TRBV29-1
length: 14
CDR3: CSVAGTGPGETQYF

J: TRBJ1-2
V: TRBV7-2
length: 14
CDR3: CASSLGDRVKGYTF

J: TRBJ2-1
V: TRBV18
length: 13
CDR3: CASSGTVYNEQFF

J: TRBJ2-1
V: TRBV4-2
length: 16
CDR3: CASSQELAGGEDEQFF

J: TRBJ1-6
V: TRBV28
length: 20
CDR3: CASSLLVGGPSSSYNSPLHF

J: TRBJ2-5
V: TRBV7-2
length: 15
CDR3: CASSFAGTAQETQYF

J: TRBJ2-1
V: TRBV15
length: 15
CDR3: CATSRDRGWDNEQFF

J: TRBJ2-2
V: TRBV28
length: 15
CDR3: CASNQGGGGGGELFF

J: TRBJ1-4
V: TRBV29-1
length: 15
CDR3: CSVGQGSLSNEKLFF

J: TRBJ1-5
V: TRBV2
length: 14
CDR3: CASSDSRADQPQHF

J: TRBJ2-7
V: TRBV5-5
length: 15
CDR3: CASSSDIWSSYEQYF

J: TRBJ1-6
V: TRBV20-1
length: 14
CDR3: CSARFSSYNSPLHF

J: TRBJ2-2
V: TRBV19
length: 18
CDR3: CASSRVGGGVLNTGELFF

J: TRBJ1-1
V: TRBV7-9
length: 15
CDR3: CASSLANRFNTEAFF

J: TRBJ1-6
V: TRBV6-5
length: 16
CDR3: CASSYSGTGEFRSLHF

J: TRBJ1-5
V: TRBV5-1
length: 15
CDR3: CASSLSAGNNQPQHF

J: TRBJ1-6
V: TRBV3-1
length: 14
CDR3: CASSASGSNSPLHF

J: TRBJ1-1
V: TRBV12-3/TRBV12-4
length: 11
CDR3: CASRSYTEAFF

J: TRBJ2-1
V: TRBV12-3/TRBV12-4
length: 14
CDR3: CASRDSSTSDEQFF